This passage covers 23 T cell receptor beta chains from one sample sequenced in a study of cytomegalovirus exposure and HLA in healthy donors. PCR involved 60 Vbeta and 13 Jbeta primers. Profiling relied on immunoSEQ multiplex PCR, and the TCRdb table lists in-frame clones only, not all of them. The data hold around 71,000 clones, with approximately 70% observed a single time. Sequencing was carried out using PBMCs. The origin of the receptors is a male donor in good health and CMV-seropositive.

The V call is TRBV5-1, the J call TRBJ2-3, with 9 bases matching TRBD1. The CDR3 length is 16 residues. After removal of 5 bases from V and 4 bases from J, the junction contained 11 bases not matched to a gene. Germline-derived CDR1 and CDR2 are SGHRS and YFSETQ. CDR3 in DNA: TGCGCCAGCAGACGAGGGACAGGGCAGAACCCAGATACGCAGTATTTT. Amino acid sequence: CASRRGTGQNPDTQYF.

The gene calls are TRBV6-1 and TRBJ1-2; TRBD1 matches 7 bases. From germline, CDR1 is MNHNS and CDR2 SASEGT. The trim removed 5 bases at V and 2 bases at J, leaving 8 bases unmatched. The CDR3 spans 15 residues. In DNA, the CDR3 is TGTGCCAGCAGTAGGGGAGGACAGGAGAACTATGGCTACACCTTC. This encodes CASSRGGQENYGYTF.

A remark on this clone: A junction end diverges from the germline sequence, so it may reflect a read error. The chain uses TRBV5-1 and TRBJ2-7; D is possibly TRBD1 (7 bases). The CDR3 sequence is 12 residues long. From germline, CDR1 is SGHRS and CDR2 YFSETQ. The CDR3: CASSIWGDSVAF. As DNA, the CDR3 is TGCGCCAGCAGCATTTGGGGGGACAGCGTAGCATTC.

The rearrangement joins TRBV30 to TRBJ1-4, with 7 bases matching TRBD1. Germline-derived CDR1 and CDR2 are GTSNPN and SVGIG (reference sequence). Trimming removed 2 bases from V and 8 bases from J; junction bases left unmatched: 8. The CDR3 is 14 residues long. The CDR3 is CAWSRDRVGEKLFF. In DNA form, the CDR3 reads TGTGCCTGGAGTCGCGACAGGGTGGGGGAAAAACTGTTTTTT.

The chain links TRBV29-1 to TRBJ2-7, with D possibly TRBD1 on 6 matching bases. The germline CDR1 and CDR2 sequences are SQVTM and ANQGSEA. The CDR3 extends over 15 amino acids. V was pared by 1 base and J by 3 bases, with 16 bases between. The CDR3 DNA reads as TGCAGCGTTGAAGGTTTACAGGGTTTCGGCTACGAGCAGTACTTC. Amino acids: CSVEGLQGFGYEQYF.

J is TRBJ2-1 and V is TRBV5-1, with no clear D. Germline V CDR1 and CDR2: SGHRS, YFSETQ. The CDR3 length is 14 residues. V lost 6 bases and J lost 0, with 10 bases in between. In DNA form, the CDR3 reads TGCGCCAGCACGAGGTCTAGCTCCTACAATGAGCAGTTCTTC. This codes for CASTRSSSYNEQFF.

This clone was seen once. This chain uses TRBV7-2 with TRBJ2-7, with 12 bases fitting TRBD1. The germline gives CDR1 SGHTA, CDR2 FQGNSA. This CDR3 is 17 amino acids long. V was pared by 5 bases and J by 0 bases, with 8 bases of the junction left unmatched. CDR3 residues: CASSLGTGGFSSYEQYF. In DNA form, the CDR3 reads TGTGCCAGCAGCCTTGGGACAGGGGGCTTCAGCTCCTACGAGCAGTACTTC.

This clone was seen a handful of times. The rearrangement joins TRBV4-3 to TRBJ2-6, with 7 bases aligning to TRBD1. The germline gives CDR1 LGHNA, CDR2 YSLEER. The CDR3 extends over 16 amino acids. V shed 6 bases and J 2 bases; nucleotides not matched to a gene: 7. As DNA, the CDR3 is TGCGCCAGCAGACTCCTGACAGGGACTGGGGCCAACGTCCTGACTTTC. This sequence encodes CASRLLTGTGANVLTF.

The V gene is TRBV25-1, the J gene TRBJ2-3; 13 bases map to TRBD2. CDR3 length: 18 residues. CDR1 is MGHDK, CDR2 SYGVNS, per germline. After removal of 1 base from V and 3 bases from J, the junction contained 7 bases not matched to a gene. CDR3 in amino acids: CASSESRTSGSSTDTQYF. For the CDR3, the DNA is TGTGCCAGCAGTGAATCCCGGACTAGCGGGAGTTCGACAGATACGCAGTATTTT. Variable domain in full (rest from reference TRBV25-1 and TRBJ2-3): EADIYQTPRYLVIGTGKKITLECSQTMGHDKMYWYQQDPGMELHLIHYSYGVNSTEKGDLSSESTVSRIRTEHFPLTLESARPSHTSQYLCASSESRTSGSSTDTQYFGPGTRLTVL.

The chain has TRBV6-1 and TRBJ2-7, with D perhaps TRBD1 (6 bases). Trimming removed 8 bases from V and 9 bases from J, with 17 bases in between. The CDR3 contains 12 residues. Germline V lookup: CDR1 MNHNS, CDR2 SASEGT. CDR3 sequence (DNA): TGTGCCAGCCGGACAGAATATAGACGGCAGTACTTC. This sequence encodes CASRTEYRRQYF.

The chain has TRBV6-5 and TRBJ2-5, with a tentative D call TRBD2 (6 bases). The CDR3 contains 15 residues. V was trimmed by 4 bases and J by 4 bases, leaving 16 bases between them. The V gene's germline CDR1 is MNHEY and CDR2 SVGAGI. The CDR3 DNA is TGTGCCAGCAGTTTCGGCGGGGCCGAGGGAGAGACCCAGTACTTC. Translated: CASSFGGAEGETQYF.

The chain recombines TRBV7-3 with TRBJ1-1; 8 bases are a match to TRBD1. CDR1 and CDR2 (germline): SGHTA, FQGTGA. The V gene end was trimmed by 4 bases and the J gene end by 5 bases; junction bases not matched to a gene: 9. The CDR3 totals 15 residues. The CDR3 here is CASSSGQGTVTEAFF. CDR3 sequence (DNA): TGTGCCAGCAGCTCAGGACAGGGTACGGTGACTGAAGCTTTCTTT. Combining the CDR3 with reference TRBV7-3 and TRBJ1-1 gives the whole variable domain GAGVSQTPSNKVTEKGKYVELRCDPISGHTALYWYRQSLGQGPEFLIYFQGTGAADDSGLPNDRFFAVRPEGSVSTLKIQRTERGDSAVYLCASSSGQGTVTEAFFGQGTRLTVV.

The rearrangement uses TRBV9 and TRBJ1-2, with TRBD1 matching over 8 bases. The CDR3 consists of 11 residues. V shed 4 bases, J shed 10 bases, and the junction held 3 bases outside the gene matches. Germline CDR1 is SGDLS and CDR2 is YYNGEE. The CDR3 DNA reads TGTGCCAGCAGCTCCCAGGGGGCCTACACCTTC. The encoded protein is CASSSQGAYTF.

The chain combines TRBV7-7 with TRBJ2-5; perhaps TRBD1 as D (6 bases). The germline V gene encodes CDR1 SSHAT and CDR2 FNYEAQ (reference sequence). This CDR3 has 15 residues. Trimming shortened V by 1 base and J by 3 bases, and 12 bases separated the two germline ends. The CDR3 DNA follows: TGTGCCAGCAGCTTAGGATTGGGGGCCGAAGAGACCCAGTACTTC. Protein: CASSLGLGAEETQYF. Looking up the rest from reference TRBV7-7 and TRBJ2-5 gives the full variable domain: GAGVSQSPRYKVTKRGQDVTLRCDPISSHATLYWYQQALGQGPEFLTYFNYEAQPDKSGLPSDRFSAERPEGSISTLTIQRTEQRDSAMYRCASSLGLGAEETQYFGPGTRLLVL.

In this sample, this clone turned up once. The J gene is TRBJ2-5, the V gene TRBV4-1, with D unresolved. V dropped 1 base and J dropped 3 bases, with 3 bases sitting between them. Germline V gene lookup returns CDR1 MGHRA and CDR2 YSYEKL. The CDR3 is made up of 12 amino acids. CDR3 in amino acids: CASSQGEETQYF. In nucleotides, the CDR3 is TGCGCCAGCAGCCAAGGAGAAGAGACCCAGTACTTC.

CDR3 bases: TGTGCCAGCAGCGCCGGTGGTTTTCAAGAGACCCAGTACTTC. Protein product: CASSAGGFQETQYF. The chain recombines TRBV9 with TRBJ2-5, with D uncertain. The CDR3 covers 14 residues. Germline CDR1 SGDLS, CDR2 YYNGEE. V lost 3 bases and J lost 2, with 11 bases in between.

The chain is built from TRBV15 and TRBJ2-5; 14 bases map to TRBD2. Trimming removed 4 bases from V and 4 bases from J; junction bases left unmatched: 2. The CDR3 is 15 residues long. Germline V gives CDR1 LNHNV, CDR2 YYDKDF (reference sequence). CDR3 bases: TGTGCCACCAGCAAGGGACTAGCGGGAGTAGAGACCCAGTACTTC. Amino acid sequence: CATSKGLAGVETQYF.

The genes are TRBV7-9 and TRBJ2-2; 7 bases align to TRBD1. The germline V gene encodes CDR1 SEHNR and CDR2 FQNEAQ (reference sequence). The length of the CDR3 is 15 residues. V dropped 5 bases and J dropped 6; count of bases not matched to a gene: 9. The CDR3 sequence is CASSPRQGSAGELFF. The DNA for the CDR3 is TGTGCCAGCAGCCCGAGACAGGGATCCGCCGGGGAGCTGTTTTTT.

This clone was found once. This chain links TRBV4-3 with TRBJ1-6, with 12 bases aligning to TRBD1. This CDR3 comprises 16 residues. Trimming removed 0 bases from V and 10 bases from J; junction bases left unmatched: 4. Per germline, CDR1 LGHNA and CDR2 YSLEER. The CDR3 loop reads CASSQDHGTGGSPLHF. The CDR3 DNA is TGCGCCAGCAGCCAAGATCATGGGACAGGGGGCTCACCCCTCCACTTT.

This chain joins TRBV7-2 and TRBJ1-3, with 12 bases matching TRBD1. This CDR3 has 16 amino acids. Germline V gene sequence: CDR1 SGHTA, CDR2 FQGNSA. With 5 bases clipped from V and 3 bases from J, the junction kept 5 bases outside the gene matches. CDR3 sequence (DNA): TGTGCCAGCAGCAGGGGACAGGGGGCCGTTGGAAACACCATATATTTT. It translates to CASSRGQGAVGNTIYF.

The chain links TRBV10-3 to TRBJ1-5, with 7 bases aligning to TRBD1. Germline CDR1 and CDR2: ENHRY and SYGVKD. The CDR3 loop spans 15 amino acids. Trimming cost V 0 bases and J 6 bases; bases outside gene matches: 5. The CDR3 nucleotides are TGTGCCATCAGTGAGTCGACAGGGAGTCCTCAGCCCCAGCATTTT. The encoded protein is CAISESTGSPQPQHF.

The chain combines TRBV5-1 with TRBJ1-4; 7 bases match TRBD1. Trimming took 1 base from V and 4 from J; bases not matched to a gene: 4. Germline CDR1 is SGHRS and CDR2 is YFSETQ. This CDR3 spans 15 amino acids. CDR3 in DNA: TGCGCCAGCAGCTTGCGGGGGACAGATAATGAAAAACTGTTTTTT. It specifies CASSLRGTDNEKLFF.

The rearrangement links TRBV19 to TRBJ1-1; D gene unclear. Between the trimmed V and J ends, which lost 6 bases and 4 bases, there was a span of 12 bases. The CDR3 contains 13 residues. Germline V CDR1 and CDR2: LNHDA, SQIVND (reference sequence). DNA for the CDR3: TGTGCCAGTAGGTGGGGAGGTGGCACTGAAGCTTTCTTT. Its translation: CASRWGGGTEAFF.